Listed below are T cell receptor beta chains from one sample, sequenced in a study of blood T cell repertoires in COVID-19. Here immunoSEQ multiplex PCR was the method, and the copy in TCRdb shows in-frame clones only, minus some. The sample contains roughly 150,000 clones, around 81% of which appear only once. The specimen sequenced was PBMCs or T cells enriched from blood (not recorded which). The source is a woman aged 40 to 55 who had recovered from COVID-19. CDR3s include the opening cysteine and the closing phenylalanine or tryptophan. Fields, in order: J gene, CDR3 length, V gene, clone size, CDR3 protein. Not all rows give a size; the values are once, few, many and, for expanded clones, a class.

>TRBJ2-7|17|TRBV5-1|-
CASSFSGRTGGSYEQYF
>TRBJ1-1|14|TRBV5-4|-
CASSSREMNTEAFF
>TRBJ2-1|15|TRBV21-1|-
CASRSGQGAANEQFF
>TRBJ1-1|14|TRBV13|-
CASSFQGANTEAFF
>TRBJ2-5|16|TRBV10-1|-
CASISPGQGGPGTQYF
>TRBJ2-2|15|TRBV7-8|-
CASSPTSGSTGELFF
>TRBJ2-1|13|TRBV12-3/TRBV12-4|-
CASSAWEVYEQFF
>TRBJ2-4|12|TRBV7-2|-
CASSFSGNIQYF
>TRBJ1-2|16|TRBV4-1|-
CASSQVLGQGNYGYTF
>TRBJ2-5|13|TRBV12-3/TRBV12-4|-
CASSFGAEETQYF
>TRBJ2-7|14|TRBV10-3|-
CAIRAGLANYEQYF
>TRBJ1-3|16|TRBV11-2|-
CASSSLQGEAGNTIYF
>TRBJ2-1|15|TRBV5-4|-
CASTPGRGTYNEQFF
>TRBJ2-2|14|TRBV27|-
CAAAPSGYTGELFF
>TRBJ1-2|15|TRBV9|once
CASSARIGASYGYTF
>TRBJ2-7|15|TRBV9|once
CASSVGGTGGLEQYF
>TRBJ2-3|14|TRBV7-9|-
CASSPETGSGTQYF
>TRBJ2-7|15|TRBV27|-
CASSLARQGAYEQYF
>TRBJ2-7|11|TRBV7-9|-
CASSKGLALYF
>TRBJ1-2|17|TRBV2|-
CASSEFPTGRANYGYTF
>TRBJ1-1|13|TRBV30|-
CAWSGQSNTEAFF
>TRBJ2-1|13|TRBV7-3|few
CASSEGGRDEQFF
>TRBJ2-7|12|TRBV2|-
CAGAGGNYEQYF
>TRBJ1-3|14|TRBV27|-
CASRRTGTGNTIYF
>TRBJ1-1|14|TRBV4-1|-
CASSQDRVNTEAFF
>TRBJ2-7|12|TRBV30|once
CALTTPRGEQYF
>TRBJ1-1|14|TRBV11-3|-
CAGNGTAINTEAFF
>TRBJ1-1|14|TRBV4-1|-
CASSQVGRDFEAFF
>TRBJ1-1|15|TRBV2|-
CASSDGDRGNTEAFF
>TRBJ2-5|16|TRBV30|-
CAWSVGNRGYQETQYF
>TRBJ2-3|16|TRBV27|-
CASSTRLAASTDTQYF
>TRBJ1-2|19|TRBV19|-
CASPTTSGTGGAYNYGYTF
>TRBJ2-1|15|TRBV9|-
CASNLQGDPLREQFF
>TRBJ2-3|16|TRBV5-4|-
CASSSMTSGGGDTQYF
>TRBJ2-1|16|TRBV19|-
CASSIWSSGGINEQFF
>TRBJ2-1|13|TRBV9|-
CASSGGVYNEQFF
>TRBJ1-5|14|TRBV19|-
CASTGWGRRQPQHF
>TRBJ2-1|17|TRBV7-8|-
CASSLRTGGFAYNEQFF
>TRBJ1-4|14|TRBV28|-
CASSLQGINEKLFF
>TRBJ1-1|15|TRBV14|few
CASSQYATGSTEAFF
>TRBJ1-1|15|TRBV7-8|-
CASSPRTDWNTEAFF
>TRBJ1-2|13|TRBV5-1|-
CASSPGSTYGYTF
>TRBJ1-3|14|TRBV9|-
CASSVDRDGNTIYF
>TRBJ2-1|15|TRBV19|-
CASSTGQGVIHEQFF
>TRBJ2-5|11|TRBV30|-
CAWRAEETQYF
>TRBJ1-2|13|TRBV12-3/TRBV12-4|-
CASTPIPNYGYTF
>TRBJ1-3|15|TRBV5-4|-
CASSLGREAGNTIYF
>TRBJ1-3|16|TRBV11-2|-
CASSVQAWAPGNTIYF
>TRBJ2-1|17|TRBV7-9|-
CASSLILAGGPYNEQFF
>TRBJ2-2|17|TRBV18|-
CASSPYQGQANTGELFF
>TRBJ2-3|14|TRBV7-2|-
CASSLGHSTDTQYF
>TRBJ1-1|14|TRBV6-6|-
CASSYVGPNTEAFF
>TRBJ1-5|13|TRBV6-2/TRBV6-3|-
CASSRDTNQPQHF
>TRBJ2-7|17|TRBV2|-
CASFVVRRDRVFYEQYF